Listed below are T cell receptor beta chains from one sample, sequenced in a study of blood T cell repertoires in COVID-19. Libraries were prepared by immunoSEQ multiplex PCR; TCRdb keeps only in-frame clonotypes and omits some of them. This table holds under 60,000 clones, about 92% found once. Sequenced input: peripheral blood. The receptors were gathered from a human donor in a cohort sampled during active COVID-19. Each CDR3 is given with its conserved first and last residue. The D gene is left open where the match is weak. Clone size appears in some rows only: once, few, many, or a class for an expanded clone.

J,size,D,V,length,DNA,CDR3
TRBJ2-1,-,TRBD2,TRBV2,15,TGTGCCAGCAGTGAAAGGAGACTAGCGGACAATGAGCAGTTCTTC,CASSERRLADNEQFF
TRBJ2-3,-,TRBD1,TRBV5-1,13,TGCGCCAGCAGCTCAAAACGACAGGGCCCGCAGTATTTT,CASSSKRQGPQYF
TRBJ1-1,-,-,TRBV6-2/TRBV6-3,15,TGTGCCAGCAGTTACAGGGGCATCCCGAACACTGAAGCTTTCTTT,CASSYRGIPNTEAFF
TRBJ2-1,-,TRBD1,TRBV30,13,TGTGCCTGGACTAGGACAGGTAACACTGAGCAGTTCTTC,CAWTRTGNTEQFF
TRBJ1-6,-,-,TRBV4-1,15,TGCGCCAGCAGCCAAAGCAGGGTAAATAATTCACCCCTCCACTTT,CASSQSRVNNSPLHF
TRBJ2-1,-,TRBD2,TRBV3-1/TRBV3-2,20,TGTGCCAGCAGCCGCCGAGGGACTAGCGGGAGCAGTCATCGGAACAATGAGCAGTTCTTC,CASSRRGTSGSSHRNNEQFF
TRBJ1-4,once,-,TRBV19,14,TGTGCCAGTACCCGGGACTCGGCTAATGAAAAACTGTTTTTT,CASTRDSANEKLFF
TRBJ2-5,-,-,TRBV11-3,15,TGTGCCAGCAGCTTATCGGGGTTCCCTGGAGAGACCCAGTACTTC,CASSLSGFPGETQYF
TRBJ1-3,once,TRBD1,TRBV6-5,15,TGTGCCAGCAGGCGAACAGGGGATGCCGGAAACACCATATATTTT,CASRRTGDAGNTIYF
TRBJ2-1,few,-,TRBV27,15,TGTGCCAGCAGTTTAAGGGCGCCCGGGGGCAATGAGCAGTTCTTC,CASSLRAPGGNEQFF
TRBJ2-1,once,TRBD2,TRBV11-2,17,TGTGCCAGCAGCCCGGGTTTAGCGGGAACCCACTACAATGAGCAGTTCTTC,CASSPGLAGTHYNEQFF
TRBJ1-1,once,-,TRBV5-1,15,TGCGCCAGCAGCTTGTTAACAGGGATGAACACTGAAGCTTTCTTT,CASSLLTGMNTEAFF
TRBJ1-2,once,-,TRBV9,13,TGTGCCAGCAGCGTGGGCGGGAACTATGGCTACACCTTC,CASSVGGNYGYTF
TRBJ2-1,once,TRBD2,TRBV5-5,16,TGTGCCAGCAGCTTGGACCCACTAGCGAATTACAATGAGCAGTTCTTC,CASSLDPLANYNEQFF
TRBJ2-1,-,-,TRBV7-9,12,TGTGCCAGCAGCTTAGTTACGAGCGAGCAGTTCTTC,CASSLVTSEQFF
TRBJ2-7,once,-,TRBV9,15,TGTGCCAGCAGCGTAGACGGCCAGCCATCGGGGGAGCAGTACTTC,CASSVDGQPSGEQYF
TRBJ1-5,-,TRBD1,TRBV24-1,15,TGTGCCACCAGTGACTCGACAGGGGCTAATCAGCCCCAGCATTTT,CATSDSTGANQPQHF
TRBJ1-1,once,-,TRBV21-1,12,TGTGCCAGCAGCAAGGGGGGGAAGGAAGCTTTCTTT,CASSKGGKEAFF
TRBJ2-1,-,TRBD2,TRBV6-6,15,TGTGCCAGCAGCCCCGTAGCGGGAATGCTTAATGAGCAGTTCTTC,CASSPVAGMLNEQFF
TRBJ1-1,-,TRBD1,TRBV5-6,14,TGTGCCAGCAGCTTGACAGGGGTTGAGGCTGAAGCTTTCTTT,CASSLTGVEAEAFF
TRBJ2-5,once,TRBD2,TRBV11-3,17,TGTGCCAGCAGCTTAGATTTGACTAGCGGGAGTAGAGAGACCCAGTACTTC,CASSLDLTSGSRETQYF
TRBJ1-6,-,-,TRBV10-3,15,TGTGCCATCAGTGAGTCTGGGGGGGATAATTCACCCCTCCACTTT,CAISESGGDNSPLHF
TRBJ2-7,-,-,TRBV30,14,TGTGCCTGGAGTGTCGGTAGCGGCCGCTACGAGCAGTACTTC,CAWSVGSGRYEQYF
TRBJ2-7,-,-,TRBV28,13,TGTGCCAGCATCCCCCCGGGGTCCTACGAGCAGTACTTC,CASIPPGSYEQYF
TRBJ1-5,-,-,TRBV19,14,TGTGCCAGTAGTGGGCTTTATAGCAATCAGCCCCAGCATTTT,CASSGLYSNQPQHF
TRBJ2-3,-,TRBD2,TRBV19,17,TGTGCCAGTCATCCTCTAGGGACTAGCGGGATTCTAAATACGCAGTATTTT,CASHPLGTSGILNTQYF
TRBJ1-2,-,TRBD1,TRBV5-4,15,TGTGCCAGCAGCTTGACAGGGGGCGCTGACTATGGCTACACCTTC,CASSLTGGADYGYTF